A selection of T cell receptor beta chains follows, all from one sample in a study of shared clonotypes between healthy human individuals. Profiled with immunoSEQ multiplex PCR; TCRdb holds only in-frame clones, not every one. This table has hundreds of thousands of clones, 90% to 96% appearing once. Sequencing was carried out using naive CD4+ T cells sorted from blood. These receptors were obtained from a woman aged 25 to 45 in good health. Both conserved end residues are part of each CDR3. The D gene is left open where the match is weak. Not every row has a clone size; where given, it reads once, few, many or a size class.

d_gene	v_gene	j_gene	abundance	CDR3nt	CDR3aa
NA	TRBV28	TRBJ1-1	NA	TGTGCCAGCAGTTGGTACGCTATGACTGAAGCTTTCTTT	CASSWYAMTEAFF
TRBD1	TRBV4-1	TRBJ2-7	NA	TGCGCCAGCAGCCGTGGGACAGCCTACGAGCAGTACTTC	CASSRGTAYEQYF
NA	TRBV6-6	TRBJ1-3	once	TGTGCCAGCAGTTACTCCGGGACGGAAGGAAACACCATATATTTT	CASSYSGTEGNTIYF
NA	TRBV19	TRBJ2-1	NA	TGTGCCAGTAGTACTTCAGGGTTTGTCAATGAGCAGTTCTTC	CASSTSGFVNEQFF
NA	TRBV6-4	TRBJ2-1	NA	TGTGCCAGCAGTGCCGGGAGACAGGGCTACAATGAGCAGTTCTTC	CASSAGRQGYNEQFF
NA	TRBV4-2	TRBJ1-5	NA	TGTGCCAGCAGCCAAGAGTCCGGTAGCAATCAGCCCCAGCATTTT	CASSQESGSNQPQHF
TRBD2	TRBV6-4	TRBJ2-7	NA	TGTGCCAGCAGTGGTTCGGGACTAGCGGGAGACCGGCCCCCCTACGAGCAGTACTTC	CASSGSGLAGDRPPYEQYF
NA	TRBV6-1	TRBJ1-2	once	TGTGCCAGCAGTGAGGGCCAGGCCGCCTATGGCTACACCTTC	CASSEGQAAYGYTF
TRBD1	TRBV19	TRBJ2-5	NA	TGTGCCAGTAGTCCCGAGACAGGGCTGGTACAAGAGACCCAGTACTTC	CASSPETGLVQETQYF
TRBD1	TRBV10-3	TRBJ2-3	NA	TGTGCCAACGCCGGACAGGGAGCCGCAGATACGCAGTATTTT	CANAGQGAADTQYF
NA	TRBV27	TRBJ2-3	NA	TGTGCCAGCAGTTTACTGGGCGTCACAGATACGCAGTATTTT	CASSLLGVTDTQYF
NA	TRBV30	TRBJ1-5	NA	TGTGCCTGGGGAAGGGAGAGAAGCAATCAGCCCCAGCATTTT	CAWGRERSNQPQHF
TRBD2	TRBV10-1	TRBJ2-7	NA	TGCGCCAGCAGTAATCTAGCGGGGGGGGAGCAGTACTTC	CASSNLAGGEQYF
TRBD1	TRBV5-4	TRBJ2-1	NA	TGTGCCAGCAGCTCAATGTTGTCGGGACAGGGTTACAATGAGCAGTTCTTC	CASSSMLSGQGYNEQFF
NA	TRBV29-1	TRBJ2-6	NA	TGCAGCGTTGAAGGGAGTGAGAACTCTGGGGCCAACGTCCTGACTTTC	CSVEGSENSGANVLTF
NA	TRBV10-1	TRBJ1-1	NA	TGCGCCAGCAGGGACACCCTGTCGGACACTGAAGCTTTCTTT	CASRDTLSDTEAFF
NA	TRBV19	TRBJ2-3	NA	TGTGCCAGTAGTCTGGCAGCCACAGATACGCAGTATTTT	CASSLAATDTQYF
TRBD2	TRBV7-8	TRBJ2-1	NA	TGTGCCAGCACTAGCGGGAGGGTGTTCTACAATGAGCAGTTCTTC	CASTSGRVFYNEQFF
NA	TRBV9	TRBJ2-6	NA	TGTGCCAGCAGCGTAGAGTCTGGGGCCAACGTCCTGACTTTC	CASSVESGANVLTF
TRBD2	TRBV2	TRBJ2-5	NA	TGTGCCAGCAGTGAAGGCGGCGGGGGGGAGACCCAGTACTTC	CASSEGGGGETQYF
NA	TRBV28	TRBJ1-1	NA	TGTGCCAGCAGCTACAGTTTGGGCAGGGAGAAAGCTTTCTTT	CASSYSLGREKAFF
TRBD1	TRBV6-1	TRBJ2-7	NA	TGTGCCAGCGGGGGACAGGCAGATACCTACGAGCAGTACTTC	CASGGQADTYEQYF
TRBD1	TRBV19	TRBJ1-3	NA	TGTGCCAGTACCCTGGGACAGGGTGGAAACACCATATATTTT	CASTLGQGGNTIYF
TRBD2	TRBV2	TRBJ2-1	NA	TGTGCCAGCAGTGGGGGGGGACTAGCGGGAACCAATGAGCAGTTCTTC	CASSGGGLAGTNEQFF
TRBD1	TRBV28	TRBJ1-1	NA	TGTGCCAGCAGCGCCGGGACAGGGAAAGAGACTGAAGCTTTCTTT	CASSAGTGKETEAFF
TRBD1	TRBV5-1	TRBJ2-3	NA	TGCGCCAGCAGCTTGGAGTCCCCGGGACAGGGCACAGATACGCAGTATTTT	CASSLESPGQGTDTQYF
NA	TRBV28	TRBJ1-5	NA	TGTGCCAGCAGTTTACGGGCAGGGTACAACAATCAGCCCCAGCATTTT	CASSLRAGYNNQPQHF
NA	TRBV28	TRBJ1-5	NA	TGTGCCAGCAGTTCTCAGAGCAATCAGCCCCAGCATTTT	CASSSQSNQPQHF
NA	TRBV28	TRBJ2-7	NA	TGTGCCGCGGGACCCCAATACGAGCAGTACTTC	CAAGPQYEQYF
NA	TRBV7-2	TRBJ2-3	NA	TGTGCCAGCAGCTTCCAGAATACAGATACGCAGTATTTT	CASSFQNTDTQYF
NA	TRBV5-1	TRBJ1-5	NA	TGCGCCAGCAGCTTGTTCCCGGAGAACAATCAGCCCCAGCATTTT	CASSLFPENNQPQHF
TRBD2	TRBV5-1	TRBJ2-5	NA	TGCGCCAGCAGCTTGGGACTAGCGGGACTGGAAGAGACCCAGTACTTC	CASSLGLAGLEETQYF
NA	TRBV27	TRBJ2-7	once	TGTGCCAGCAGTTTCCTACGGGGGACTGGGAACTCCGAGCAGTACTTC	CASSFLRGTGNSEQYF
TRBD2	TRBV10-2	TRBJ2-3	NA	TGCGCCAGCAGAGGCGGGGGACTGAGCACAGATACGCAGTATTTT	CASRGGGLSTDTQYF
NA	TRBV27	TRBJ1-3	NA	TGTGCCAGCAGTTTAACCACCGGGGCACGAAACACCATATATTTT	CASSLTTGARNTIYF
NA	TRBV18	TRBJ2-7	NA	TGTGCCAGCTCACAAACCCCGGGGCTACTCAAGTACGAGCAGTACTTC	CASSQTPGLLKYEQYF
TRBD1	TRBV7-7	TRBJ2-5	once	TGTGCCAGCAGCACCGGACAGGGGTTGGAGACCCAGTACTTC	CASSTGQGLETQYF
NA	TRBV27	TRBJ1-1	NA	TGTGCCAGCAGCAACTGGGGGTCGGGGAACACTGAAGCTTTCTTT	CASSNWGSGNTEAFF
NA	TRBV7-2	TRBJ2-7	NA	TGTGCCAGCAGCTTAGTCATGGACGGTCGATACGAGCAGTACTTC	CASSLVMDGRYEQYF